This T cell receptor (beta chain) was found in a study of neurological immune-mediated disorders. Study observations and caveats: Expanded clones shared no CDR3 amino acid sequences across subjects, suggesting private repertoires in all groups.

The method for making cDNA was 5'RACE, and it used 10-nucleotide random UMIs. The output of every sequencing run exceeded 190 million TCR-beta sequences, derived from 15-18 subjects. One entry per CDR3 protein, called by TCRdb with MiXCR from the 5' RACE reads. Here the sample spans 53,000 or so distinct CDR3 sequences, approximately 11% being singletons. J was trimmed by 1 base and V by 5 bases; bases with no gene match: 3. This CDR3 has 14 amino acids. Germline assignment: CDR1 SGHAT and CDR2 FQNNGV. The unsorted libraries were produced from 2 million PBMCs held at -80 C. This clonotype was counted ten times or more. The antigen is undetermined.

The TCR comes from a woman aged 60-75 years with HTLV-1-associated myelopathy (HAM/TSP). The V gene is TRBV11-2, the J gene TRBJ2-5, with TRBD1 matching over 8 bases. Specimen: PBMCs. CDR3 in DNA: TGTGCCAGCAGCACGGGACAGGTCCAAGAGACCCAGTACTTC. Protein sequence: CASSTGQVQETQYF.